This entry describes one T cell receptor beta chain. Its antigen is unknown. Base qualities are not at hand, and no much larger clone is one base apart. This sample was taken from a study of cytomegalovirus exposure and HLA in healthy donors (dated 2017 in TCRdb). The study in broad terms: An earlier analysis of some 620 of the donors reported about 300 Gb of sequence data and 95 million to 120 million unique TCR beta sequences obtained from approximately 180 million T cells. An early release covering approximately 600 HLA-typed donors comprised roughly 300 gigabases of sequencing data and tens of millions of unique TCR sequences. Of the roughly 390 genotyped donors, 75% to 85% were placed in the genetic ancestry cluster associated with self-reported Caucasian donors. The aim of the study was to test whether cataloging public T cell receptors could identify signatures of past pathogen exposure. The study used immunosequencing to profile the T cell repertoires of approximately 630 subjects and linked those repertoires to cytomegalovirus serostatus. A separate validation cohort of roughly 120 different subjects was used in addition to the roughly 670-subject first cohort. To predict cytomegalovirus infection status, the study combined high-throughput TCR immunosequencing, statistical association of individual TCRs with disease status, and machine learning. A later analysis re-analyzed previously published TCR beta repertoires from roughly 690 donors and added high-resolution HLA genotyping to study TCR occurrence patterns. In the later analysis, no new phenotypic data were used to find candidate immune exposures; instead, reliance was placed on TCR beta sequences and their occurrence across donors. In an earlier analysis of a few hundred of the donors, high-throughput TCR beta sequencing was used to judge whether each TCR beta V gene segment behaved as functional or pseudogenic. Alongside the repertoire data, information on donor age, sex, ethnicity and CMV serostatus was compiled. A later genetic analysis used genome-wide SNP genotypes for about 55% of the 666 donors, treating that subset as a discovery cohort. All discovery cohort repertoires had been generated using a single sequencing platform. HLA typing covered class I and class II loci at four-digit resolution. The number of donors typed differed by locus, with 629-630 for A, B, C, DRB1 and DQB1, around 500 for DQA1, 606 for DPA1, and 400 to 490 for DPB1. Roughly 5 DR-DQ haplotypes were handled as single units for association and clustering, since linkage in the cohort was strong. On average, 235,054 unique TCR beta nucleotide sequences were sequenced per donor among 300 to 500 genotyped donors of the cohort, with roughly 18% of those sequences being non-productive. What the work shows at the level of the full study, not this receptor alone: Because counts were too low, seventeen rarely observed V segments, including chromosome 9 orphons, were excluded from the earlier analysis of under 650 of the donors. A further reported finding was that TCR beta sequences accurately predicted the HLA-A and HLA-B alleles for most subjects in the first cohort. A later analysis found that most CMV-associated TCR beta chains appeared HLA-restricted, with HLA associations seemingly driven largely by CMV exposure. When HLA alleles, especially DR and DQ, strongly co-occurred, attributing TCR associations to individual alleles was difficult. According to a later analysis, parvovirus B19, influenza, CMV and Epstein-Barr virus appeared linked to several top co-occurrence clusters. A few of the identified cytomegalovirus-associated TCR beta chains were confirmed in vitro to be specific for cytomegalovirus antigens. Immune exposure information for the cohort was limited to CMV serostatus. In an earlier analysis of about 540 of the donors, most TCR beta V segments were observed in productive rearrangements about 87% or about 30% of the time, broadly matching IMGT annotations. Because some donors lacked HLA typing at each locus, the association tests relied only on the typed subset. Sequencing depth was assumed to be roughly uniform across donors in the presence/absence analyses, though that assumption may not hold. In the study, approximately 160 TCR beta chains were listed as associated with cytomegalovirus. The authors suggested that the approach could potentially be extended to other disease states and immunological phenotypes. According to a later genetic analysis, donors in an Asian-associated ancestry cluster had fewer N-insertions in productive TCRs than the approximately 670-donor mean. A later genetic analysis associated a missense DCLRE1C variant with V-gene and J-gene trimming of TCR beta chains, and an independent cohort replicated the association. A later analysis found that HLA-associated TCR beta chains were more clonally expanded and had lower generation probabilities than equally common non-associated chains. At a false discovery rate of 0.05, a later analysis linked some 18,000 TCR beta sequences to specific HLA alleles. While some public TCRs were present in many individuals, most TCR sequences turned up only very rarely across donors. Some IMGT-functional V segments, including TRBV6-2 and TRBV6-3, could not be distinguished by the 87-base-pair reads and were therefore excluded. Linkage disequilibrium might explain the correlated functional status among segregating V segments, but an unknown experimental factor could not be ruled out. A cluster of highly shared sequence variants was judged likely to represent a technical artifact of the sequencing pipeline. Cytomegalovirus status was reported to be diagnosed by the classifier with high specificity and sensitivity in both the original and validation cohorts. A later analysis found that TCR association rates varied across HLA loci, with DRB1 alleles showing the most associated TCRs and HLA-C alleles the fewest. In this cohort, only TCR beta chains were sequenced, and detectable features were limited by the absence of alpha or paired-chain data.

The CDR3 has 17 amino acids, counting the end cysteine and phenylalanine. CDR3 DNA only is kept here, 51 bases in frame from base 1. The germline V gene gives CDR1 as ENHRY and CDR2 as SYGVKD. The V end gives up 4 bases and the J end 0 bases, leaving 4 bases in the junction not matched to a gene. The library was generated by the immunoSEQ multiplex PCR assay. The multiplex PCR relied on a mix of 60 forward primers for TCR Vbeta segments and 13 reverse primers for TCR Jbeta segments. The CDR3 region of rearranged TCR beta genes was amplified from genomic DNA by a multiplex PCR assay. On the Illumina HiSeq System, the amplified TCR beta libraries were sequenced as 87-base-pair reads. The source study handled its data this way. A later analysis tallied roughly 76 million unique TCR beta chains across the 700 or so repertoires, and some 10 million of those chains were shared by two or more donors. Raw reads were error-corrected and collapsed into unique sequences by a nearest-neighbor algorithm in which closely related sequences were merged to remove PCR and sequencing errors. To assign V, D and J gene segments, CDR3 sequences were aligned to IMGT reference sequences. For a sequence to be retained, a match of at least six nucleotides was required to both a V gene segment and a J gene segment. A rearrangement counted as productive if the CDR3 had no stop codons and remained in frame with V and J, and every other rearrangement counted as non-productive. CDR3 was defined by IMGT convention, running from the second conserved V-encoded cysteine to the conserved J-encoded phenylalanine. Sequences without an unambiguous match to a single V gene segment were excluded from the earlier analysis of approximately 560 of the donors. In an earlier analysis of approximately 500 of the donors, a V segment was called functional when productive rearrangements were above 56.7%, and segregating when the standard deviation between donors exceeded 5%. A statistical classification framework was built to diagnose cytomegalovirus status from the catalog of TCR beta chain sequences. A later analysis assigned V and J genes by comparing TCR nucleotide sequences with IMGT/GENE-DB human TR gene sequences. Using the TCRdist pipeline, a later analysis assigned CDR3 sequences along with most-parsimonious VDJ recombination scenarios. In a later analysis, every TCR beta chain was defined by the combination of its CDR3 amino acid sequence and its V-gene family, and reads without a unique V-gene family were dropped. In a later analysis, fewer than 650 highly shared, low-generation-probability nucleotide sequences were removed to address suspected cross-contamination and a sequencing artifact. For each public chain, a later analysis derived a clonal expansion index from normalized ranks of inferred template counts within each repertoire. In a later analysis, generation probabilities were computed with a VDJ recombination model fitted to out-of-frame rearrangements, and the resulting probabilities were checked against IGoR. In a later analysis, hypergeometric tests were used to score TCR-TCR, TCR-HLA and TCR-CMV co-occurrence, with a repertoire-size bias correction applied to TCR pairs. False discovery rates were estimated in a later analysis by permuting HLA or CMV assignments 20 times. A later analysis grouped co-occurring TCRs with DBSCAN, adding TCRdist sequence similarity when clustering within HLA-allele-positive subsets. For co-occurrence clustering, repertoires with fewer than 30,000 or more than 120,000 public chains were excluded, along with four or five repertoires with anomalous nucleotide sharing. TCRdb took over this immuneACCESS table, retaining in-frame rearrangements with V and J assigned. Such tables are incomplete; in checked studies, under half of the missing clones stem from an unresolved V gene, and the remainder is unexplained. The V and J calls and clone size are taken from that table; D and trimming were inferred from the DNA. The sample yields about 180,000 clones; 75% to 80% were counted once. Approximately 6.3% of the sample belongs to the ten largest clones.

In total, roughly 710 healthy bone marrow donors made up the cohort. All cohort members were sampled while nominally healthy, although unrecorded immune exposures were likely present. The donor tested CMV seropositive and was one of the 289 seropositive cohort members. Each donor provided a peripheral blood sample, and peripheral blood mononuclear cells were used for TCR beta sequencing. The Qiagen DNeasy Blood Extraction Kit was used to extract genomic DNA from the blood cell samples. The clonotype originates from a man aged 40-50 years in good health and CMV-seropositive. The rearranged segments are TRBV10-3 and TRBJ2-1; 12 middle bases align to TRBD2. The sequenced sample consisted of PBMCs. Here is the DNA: TGTGCCATCAGTGGGACTAGCGGGACCAGCTCCTACAATGAGCAGTTCTTC. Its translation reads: CAISGTSGTSSYNEQFF.